The 24 T cell receptor beta chains below come from one sample, sequenced in a study of CXCR3-negative and CXCR3-positive naive CD8 T cells. Study conclusions and caveats: Researchers report that CXCR3-positive naive cells carry more hydrophobic TRB CDR3s than CXCR3-negative naive cells.

The study made its TRB cDNA libraries by 5' RACE, adding UMI labels. TCRdb processed the 5' RACE reads again and assigns one entry to each CDR3 protein, with no DNA. This sample contains around 95,000 distinct CDR3 sequences. Their antigen targets remain unknown. Sequenced input: naive CXCR3+ CD8+ T cells from blood. Subset given: CD45RO-CCR7+CD27+CD95- naive CD8+ T cells expressing CXCR3 (TNR3+). These receptors all come from a human donor in good health. Some clones in this sample may be carry-over from other donors' samples.

This chain uses TRBV20-1 with TRBJ1-5; as DNA is missing, the TRBD1 call by TCRdb cannot be tested. Germline values: CDR1 DFQATT, CDR2 SNEGSKA (reference sequence). There are 15 residues in the CDR3. CDR3 residues: CSATPPGVGNQPQHF.

The chain employs TRBV15 and TRBJ2-4; without DNA, the TCRdb call of TRBD1 cannot be checked. The CDR3 spans 17 residues. Germline V gives CDR1 LNHNV, CDR2 YYDKDF (reference sequence). The CDR3 spells CATSRDSRRGGRSIQYF.

This chain uses TRBV7-9 with TRBJ2-5. Looked up from germline, CDR1 is SEHNR and CDR2 is FQNEAQ (reference sequence). The length of the CDR3 is 14 residues. The CDR3 region is CASRDGQKQETQYF.

The chain carries TRBV5-1 and TRBJ2-3. The length of the CDR3 is 17 residues. Per the germline V gene, CDR1 is SGHRS and CDR2 is YFSETQ. CDR3 loop: CASSEATPRDYTDTQYF.

The J gene is TRBJ2-7, the V gene TRBV20-1. CDR3 length: 14 amino acids. Germline V gene sequence: CDR1 DFQATT, CDR2 SNEGSKA (reference sequence). CDR3 sequence reads: CSALRLLFSYEQYF.

V usage is TRBV3-1 and J usage is TRBJ2-4; absent DNA, TCRdb's TRBD2 call cannot be checked. The CDR3 covers 15 residues. The germline gives CDR1 LGHDT, CDR2 YNNKEL (reference sequence). This CDR3 is CASSPNAGAKNIQYF.

CDR3: CASSLGTGSSYNSPLHF. The V gene is TRBV5-1, the J gene TRBJ1-6; TCRdb's assignment of TRBD1 cannot be checked, as there is no DNA. Germline V gene data show CDR1 as SGHRS and CDR2 as YFSETQ. The CDR3 loop spans 17 amino acids.

The gene calls are TRBV24-1 and TRBJ2-2. The CDR3 length is 12 residues. From germline, CDR1 is KGHDR and CDR2 SFDVKD. This CDR3 reads CATAINTGELFF.

The chain carries TRBV29-1 and TRBJ1-1; TCRdb returns TRBD1, unconfirmable since there is no DNA. Germline lookup yields CDR1 SQVTM and CDR2 ANQGSEA. The length of the CDR3 is 16 residues. The CDR3 sequence is CSVDWGQGFMNTEAFF. The complete variable domain, with remaining parts taken from reference TRBV29-1 and TRBJ1-1, reads SAVISQKPSRDICQRGTSLTIQCQVDSQVTMMFWYRQQPGQSLTLIATANQGSEATYESGFVIDKFPISRPNLTFSTLTVSNMSPEDSSIYLCSVDWGQGFMNTEAFFGQGTRLTVV.

This chain uses TRBV29-1 with TRBJ2-3; TCRdb's D call of TRBD1 is untestable without DNA. Germline V lookup: CDR1 SQVTM, CDR2 ANQGSEA. CDR3 length equals 15 residues. This chain's CDR3 is CSVDGTGVSTDTQYF.

The genes are TRBV25-1 and TRBJ2-2; TCRdb outputs TRBD2, but without DNA this stays unchecked. Germline CDR1 and CDR2: MGHDK and SYGVNS. CDR3 length: 16 residues. The CDR3 sequence: CASSDIAGGNTGELFF.

The chain has TRBV7-9 and TRBJ2-3; with no DNA, the TCRdb D assignment of TRBD2 cannot be verified. The CDR3 consists of 19 residues. The germline CDR1 and CDR2 sequences are SEHNR and FQNEAQ (reference sequence). The CDR3 loop reads CASSITRGTRDSSTDTQYF.

The rearrangement joins TRBV7-9 to TRBJ2-2. The CDR3 extends over 14 amino acids. The germline CDR1 and CDR2 sequences are SEHNR and FQNEAQ (reference sequence). This chain's CDR3 is CASSLNQNTGELFF.

The rearrangement joins TRBV7-9 to TRBJ2-5. The CDR3 is made up of 15 amino acids. Germline assignment: CDR1 SEHNR and CDR2 FQNEAQ (reference sequence). This CDR3 reads CASSFSGGVQETQYF.

The chain couples TRBV18 to TRBJ2-2; as DNA is missing, the TRBD1 call by TCRdb cannot be tested. In germline, CDR1 is KGHSH, CDR2 LQKENI. This CDR3 comprises 16 residues. The CDR3: CASTEWTGGSTGELFF. The full variable domain, completed using reference TRBV18 and TRBJ2-2, is NAGVMQNPRHLVRRRGQEARLRCSPMKGHSHVYWYRQLPEEGLKFMVYLQKENIIDESGMPKERFSAEFPKEGPSILRIQQVVRGDSAAYFCASTEWTGGSTGELFFGEGSRLTVL.

The chain is built from TRBV19 and TRBJ2-5; no DNA is available, so the TRBD2 call from TCRdb remains unchecked. The germline CDR1 and CDR2 sequences are LNHDA and SQIVND (reference sequence). The CDR3 covers 15 residues. The chain's CDR3 is CASRPGLAVQETQYF.

The chain is built from TRBV27 and TRBJ2-7. The CDR3 loop spans 14 amino acids. Germline CDR1 is MNHEY and CDR2 is SMNVEV (reference sequence). This CDR3 is CASSFGVNSYEQYF.

V usage is TRBV6-2 or TRBV6-3 and J usage is TRBJ2-7; TCRdb designates TRBD1, a call that cannot be tested without DNA. The germline V gene has CDR1 MNHEY and CDR2 SVGEGT. This CDR3 region has 13 residues. CDR3 region: CAPGRGGRKEQYF.

The genes are TRBV28 and TRBJ1-2; TCRdb picks TRBD1, but there is no DNA to check that call. The CDR3 consists of 16 residues. Germline V gene lookup returns CDR1 MDHEN and CDR2 SYDVKM. CDR3 residues: CASSFPQNLDRYGYTF.

This chain links TRBV7-6 with TRBJ2-1; TCRdb picks TRBD1, but there is no DNA to check that call. The germline V gene encodes CDR1 SGHVS and CDR2 FNYEAQ. This CDR3 is 16 amino acids long. This CDR3 is CASSLGEGGWDNEQFF. The full variable domain, completed using reference TRBV7-6 and TRBJ2-1, is GAGVSQSPRYKVTKRGQDVALRCDPISGHVSLYWYRQALGQGPEFLTYFNYEAQQDKSGLPNDRFSAERPEGSISTLTIQRTEQRDSAMYRCASSLGEGGWDNEQFFGPGTRLTVL.

V usage is TRBV29-1 and J usage is TRBJ2-7; TCRdb picks TRBD2, but there is no DNA to check that call. The CDR3 has 11 amino acids. From germline, CDR1 is SQVTM and CDR2 ANQGSEA. The CDR3 is CSVSGGYEQYF.

The chain links TRBV19 to TRBJ1-1; TCRdb selects TRBD1, and the lack of DNA leaves this call unchecked. This CDR3 has 19 amino acids. Germline V gene data show CDR1 as LNHDA and CDR2 as SQIVND (reference sequence). The CDR3 loop reads CASSMTGGFGGAMNTEAFF.

This chain links TRBV6-5 with TRBJ2-2; TCRdb gives TRBD1 as the D gene, but with no DNA this cannot be confirmed. The germline V gene has CDR1 MNHEY and CDR2 SVGAGI. CDR3 length equals 15 residues. The CDR3 here is CASSYSQGGTGELFF.

This sequence joins TRBV4-2 and TRBJ2-5; TCRdb reports TRBD1, a call that lacks DNA to check it against. The CDR3 extends over 17 amino acids. Germline loops: CDR1 LGHNA, CDR2 YNFKEQ. The CDR3 protein is CASSQDRPAGVEETQYF.